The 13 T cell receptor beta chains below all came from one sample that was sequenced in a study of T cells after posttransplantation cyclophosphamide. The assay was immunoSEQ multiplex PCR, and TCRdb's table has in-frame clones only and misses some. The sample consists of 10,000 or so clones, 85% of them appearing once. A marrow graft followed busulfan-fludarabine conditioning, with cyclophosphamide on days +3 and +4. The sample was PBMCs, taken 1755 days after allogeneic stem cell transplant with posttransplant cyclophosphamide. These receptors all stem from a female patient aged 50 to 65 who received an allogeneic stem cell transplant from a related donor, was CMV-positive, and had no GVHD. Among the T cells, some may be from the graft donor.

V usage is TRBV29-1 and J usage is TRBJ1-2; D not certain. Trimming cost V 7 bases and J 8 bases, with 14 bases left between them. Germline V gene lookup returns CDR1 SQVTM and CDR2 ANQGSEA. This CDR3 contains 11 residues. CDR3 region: CSGGDADGYTF. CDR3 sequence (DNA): TGCAGCGGGGGAGACGCGGACGGCTACACCTTC.

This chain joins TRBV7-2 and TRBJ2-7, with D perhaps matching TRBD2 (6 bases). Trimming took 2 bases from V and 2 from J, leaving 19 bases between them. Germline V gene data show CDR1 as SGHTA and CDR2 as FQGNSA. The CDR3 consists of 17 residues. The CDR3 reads CASSLTGAGRPTYEQYF. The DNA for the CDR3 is TGTGCCAGCAGCTTAACTGGTGCGGGGAGGCCTACCTACGAGCAGTACTTC.

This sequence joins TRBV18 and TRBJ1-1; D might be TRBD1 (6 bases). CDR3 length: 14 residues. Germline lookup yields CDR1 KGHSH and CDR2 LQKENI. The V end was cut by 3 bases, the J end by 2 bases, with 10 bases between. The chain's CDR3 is CASSPRQVNTEAFF. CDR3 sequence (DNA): TGTGCCAGCTCACCTCGACAGGTCAACACTGAAGCTTTCTTT.

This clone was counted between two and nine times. This chain's CDR3 is CANQGVGYGYTF. For the CDR3, the DNA is TGTGCCAACCAGGGGGTTGGCTATGGCTACACCTTC. The rearrangement uses TRBV2 and TRBJ1-2, with 7 bases identical to TRBD1. From germline, CDR1 is SNHLY and CDR2 FYNNEI. This CDR3 is 12 amino acids long. Trimming at V came to 10 bases and at J to 4 bases, leaving 6 bases not matched to a gene.

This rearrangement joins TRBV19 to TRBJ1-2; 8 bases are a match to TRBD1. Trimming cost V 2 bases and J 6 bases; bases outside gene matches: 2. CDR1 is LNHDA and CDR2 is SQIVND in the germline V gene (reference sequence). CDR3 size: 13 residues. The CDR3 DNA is TGTGCCAGTAGTATAACAGGGGGAGATGGCTACACCTTC. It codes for CASSITGGDGYTF. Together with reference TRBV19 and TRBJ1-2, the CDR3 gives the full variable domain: DGGITQSPKYLFRKEGQNVTLSCEQNLNHDAMYWYRQDPGQGLRLIYYSQIVNDFQKGDIAEGYSVSREKKESFPLTVTSAQKNPTAFYLCASSITGGDGYTFGSGTRLTVV.

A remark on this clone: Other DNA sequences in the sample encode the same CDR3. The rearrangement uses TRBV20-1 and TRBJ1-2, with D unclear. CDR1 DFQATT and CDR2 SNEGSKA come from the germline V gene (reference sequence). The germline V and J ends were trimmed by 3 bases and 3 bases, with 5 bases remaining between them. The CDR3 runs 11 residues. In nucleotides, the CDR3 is TGCAGTGCTAGGCGGGACTATGGCTACACCTTC. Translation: CSARRDYGYTF.

The CDR3 nucleotides read TGTGCCAGCAGGACAGGGGCGTTATACTATGGCTACACCTTC. Translated, it gives CASRTGALYYGYTF. This chain connects TRBV28 to TRBJ1-2; 8 bases fit TRBD1. Germline values: CDR1 MDHEN, CDR2 SYDVKM. The CDR3 totals 14 residues. Trimming took 6 bases from V and 3 from J; bases not matched to a gene: 6.

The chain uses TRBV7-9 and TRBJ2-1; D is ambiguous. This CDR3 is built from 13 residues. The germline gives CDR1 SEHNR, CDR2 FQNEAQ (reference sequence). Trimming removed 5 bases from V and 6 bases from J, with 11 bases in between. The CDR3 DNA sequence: TGTGCCAGCAGCCCCGGGTGGAGCAATGAGCAGTTCTTC. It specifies CASSPGWSNEQFF.

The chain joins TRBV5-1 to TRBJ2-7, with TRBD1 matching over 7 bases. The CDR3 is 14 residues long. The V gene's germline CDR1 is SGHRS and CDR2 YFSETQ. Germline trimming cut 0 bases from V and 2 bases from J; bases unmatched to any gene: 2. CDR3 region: CASSLDRGTYEQYF. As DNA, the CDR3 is TGCGCCAGCAGCTTGGACAGGGGAACCTACGAGCAGTACTTC.

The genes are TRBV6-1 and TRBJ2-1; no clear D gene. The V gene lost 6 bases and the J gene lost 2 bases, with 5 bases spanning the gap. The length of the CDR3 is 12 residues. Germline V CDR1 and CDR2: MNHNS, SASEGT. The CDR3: CASRRPYNEQFF. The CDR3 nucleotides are TGTGCCAGCAGGAGGCCCTACAATGAGCAGTTCTTC.

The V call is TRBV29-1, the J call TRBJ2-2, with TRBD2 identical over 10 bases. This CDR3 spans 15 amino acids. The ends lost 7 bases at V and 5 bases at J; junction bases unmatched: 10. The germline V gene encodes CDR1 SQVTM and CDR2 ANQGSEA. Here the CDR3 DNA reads TGCAGCGCTACCCGGACTAGCGGTGTTACCGGGGAGCTGTTTTTT. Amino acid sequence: CSATRTSGVTGELFF.

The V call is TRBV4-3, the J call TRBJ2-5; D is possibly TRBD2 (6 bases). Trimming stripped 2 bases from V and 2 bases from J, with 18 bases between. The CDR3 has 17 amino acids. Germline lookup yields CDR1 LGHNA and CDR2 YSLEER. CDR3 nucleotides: TGCGCCAGCAGCCAATATTTTAGTGTTGCGGGGCAAGAGACCCAGTACTTC. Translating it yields CASSQYFSVAGQETQYF.

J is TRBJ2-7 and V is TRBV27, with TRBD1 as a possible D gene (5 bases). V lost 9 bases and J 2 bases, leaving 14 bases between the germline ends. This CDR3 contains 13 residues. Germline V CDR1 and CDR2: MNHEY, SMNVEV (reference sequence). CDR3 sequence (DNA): TGTGCCAGGGAAGGGGTCGAAACCTACGAGCAGTACTTC. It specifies CAREGVETYEQYF.